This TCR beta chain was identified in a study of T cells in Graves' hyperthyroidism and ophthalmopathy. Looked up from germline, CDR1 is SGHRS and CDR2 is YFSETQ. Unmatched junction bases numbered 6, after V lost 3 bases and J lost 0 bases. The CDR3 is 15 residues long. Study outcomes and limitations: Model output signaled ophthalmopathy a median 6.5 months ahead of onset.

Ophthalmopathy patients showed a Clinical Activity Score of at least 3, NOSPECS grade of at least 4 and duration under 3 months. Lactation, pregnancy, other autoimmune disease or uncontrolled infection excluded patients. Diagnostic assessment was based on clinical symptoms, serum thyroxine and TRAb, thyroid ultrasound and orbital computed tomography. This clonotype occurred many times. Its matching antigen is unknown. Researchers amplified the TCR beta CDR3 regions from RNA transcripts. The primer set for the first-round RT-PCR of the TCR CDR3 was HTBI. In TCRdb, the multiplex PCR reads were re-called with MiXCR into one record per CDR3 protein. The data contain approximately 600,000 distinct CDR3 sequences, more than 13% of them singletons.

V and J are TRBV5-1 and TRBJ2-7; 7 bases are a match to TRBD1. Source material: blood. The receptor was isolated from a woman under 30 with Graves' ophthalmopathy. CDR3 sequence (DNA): TGCGCCAGCAGCTCCAGTGGACAGGACTCCTACGAGCAGTACTTC. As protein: CASSSSGQDSYEQYF.